A single sample gave rise to the 4 T cell receptor beta chains below, sequenced in a study of shared clonotypes between healthy human individuals. The protocol was immunoSEQ multiplex PCR, while the TCRdb copy is restricted to in-frame clones and leaves out a portion. The sample shows 90,000 to 150,000 clones, about 71% of them seen only once. Sequenced material: memory CD8+ T cells sorted from blood. Subset: CD45RO+ cells pooled with CCR7-negative TemRA cells. The receptors derive from a woman between 25 and 40 years old in good health.

V gene TRBV2 combines with J gene TRBJ2-1; D is undetermined. The V gene lost 6 bases and the J gene lost 3 bases, with 15 bases spanning the gap. The CDR3 is 15 amino acids. Per the germline V gene, CDR1 is SNHLY and CDR2 is FYNNEI. CDR3 amino acids: CASSTPQGIYNEQFF. The CDR3, as DNA: TGTGCCAGCAGCACCCCCCAAGGAATCTACAATGAGCAGTTCTTC.

The rearrangement uses TRBV20-1 and TRBJ1-2; D is unresolved. With 2 bases removed from V and 5 bases from J, the gap between germline ends came to 6 bases. CDR1 is DFQATT and CDR2 is SNEGSKA in the germline V gene (reference sequence). The CDR3 extends over 11 amino acids. CDR3 protein: CSARLKYGYTF. Here the CDR3 DNA reads TGCAGTGCTAGACTCAAGTATGGCTACACCTTC.

This clone has a single count. V and J are TRBV27 and TRBJ1-1; D is uncertain. Trimming removed 2 bases from V and 1 base from J, with 8 bases in between. Germline-derived CDR1 and CDR2 are MNHEY and SMNVEV (reference sequence). The CDR3 has 14 residues. In nucleotides, the CDR3 is TGTGCCAGCAGTTTACGGAACAGGAACACTGAAGCTTTCTTT. Its translation: CASSLRNRNTEAFF.

This clone showed up just a few times. The V call is TRBV27, the J call TRBJ1-1; no clear D. Germline loops: CDR1 MNHEY, CDR2 SMNVEV (reference sequence). CDR3 length: 13 residues. V lost 2 bases to trimming and J lost 4 bases, with 8 bases between them. DNA of the CDR3: TGTGCCAGCAGTTTAGGGCTGACCACTGAAGCTTTCTTT. It specifies CASSLGLTTEAFF.